The 28 T cell receptor beta chains below all came from one sample that was sequenced in a study of T cell clusters in autoimmune cytopenias. TRB amplification used around 270 ng of peripheral blood genomic DNA. Multiplex touch-down PCR amplified TRB using TRB-A and TRB-B pools in one tube. With the multiplex PCR reads reprocessed, TCRdb shows one record per CDR3 protein and no DNA. The record lists under 7,500 distinct CDR3 sequences, of which the ten most abundant hold about 28%. Sequencing was performed on peripheral blood. These receptor sequences come from a human donor with an autoimmune cytopenia or autoimmune hepatitis (not recorded which).

J is TRBJ1-5 and V is TRBV6-1; TCRdb outputs TRBD1, but without DNA this stays unchecked. CDR3 length: 15 residues. Germline V CDR1 and CDR2: MNHNS, SASEGT. The CDR3 sequence is CASSEGTANNQPQHF.

The chain links TRBV6-2 or TRBV6-3 to TRBJ1-5. The CDR3 extends over 16 amino acids. Germline CDR1 is MNHEY and CDR2 is SVGEGT. The CDR3 region is CASSYRDRAGNQPQHF.

This chain links TRBV24-1 with TRBJ2-3. Germline CDR1 KGHDR, CDR2 SFDVKD. There are 11 residues in the CDR3. CDR3: CATSSGSTQYF.

Frequency places this clonotype as medium-sized (0.01 to 0.1%). V usage is TRBV29-1 and J usage is TRBJ2-7; TCRdb outputs TRBD1, but without DNA this stays unchecked. This CDR3 is built from 15 residues. Germline CDR1 and CDR2: SQVTM and ANQGSEA. This CDR3 is CSVPLGGPDSYEQYF.

The J gene is TRBJ2-3, the V gene TRBV5-5; TCRdb names TRBD2, which stays unverified in the absence of DNA. CDR3 length: 15 amino acids. The germline V gene has CDR1 SGHKS and CDR2 YYEKEE (reference sequence). The chain's CDR3 is CASSLGLAGADTQYF.

The chain links TRBV20-1 to TRBJ2-7; TCRdb lists TRBD2, though no DNA is available to test this call. Germline V lookup: CDR1 DFQATT, CDR2 SNEGSKA (reference sequence). This CDR3 is 15 amino acids long. This CDR3 reads CSARDFGSGLYEQYF.

The genes are TRBV5-1 and TRBJ1-2; the D call from TCRdb, TRBD1, cannot be confirmed without DNA. The CDR3 covers 14 residues. CDR1 and CDR2 from the germline V gene are SGHRS and YFSETQ. CDR3 loop: CASSLGQGSYGYTF. Combining the CDR3 with reference TRBV5-1 and TRBJ1-2 gives the whole variable domain KAGVTQTPRYLIKTRGQQVTLSCSPISGHRSVSWYQQTPGQGLQFLFEYFSETQRNKGNFPGRFSGRQFSNSRSEMNVSTLELGDSALYLCASSLGQGSYGYTFGSGTRLTVV.

This clonotype counts as medium-sized (0.01 to 0.1%) by frequency. The chain uses TRBV7-2 and TRBJ1-2; the TCRdb D gene call, TRBD1, has no DNA to confirm it. The CDR3 consists of 14 residues. The V gene's germline CDR1 is SGHTA and CDR2 FQGNSA. Here the CDR3 reads CASSTRTGSRGYTF.

This clonotype is labeled medium-sized based on frequency. This rearrangement joins TRBV6-6 to TRBJ1-6. The CDR3 runs to 17 residues. Per germline, CDR1 MNHNY and CDR2 SVGAGI (reference sequence). CDR3 sequence reads: CASTLDTTGASNSPLHF.

This sequence joins TRBV19 and TRBJ1-5. CDR1 and CDR2 from the germline V gene are LNHDA and SQIVND (reference sequence). The CDR3 extends over 16 amino acids. The CDR3 reads CASSSMSGSHIQPQHF.

The chain recombines TRBV5-6 with TRBJ1-6; TCRdb reports TRBD1, a call that lacks DNA to check it against. Germline V gives CDR1 SGHDT, CDR2 YYEEEE. This CDR3 has 16 amino acids. This CDR3 reads CASSRKPGQYNSPLHF.

V and J are TRBV28 and TRBJ2-7; no DNA is available, so the TRBD1 call from TCRdb remains unchecked. The CDR3 length is 15 residues. CDR1 is MDHEN, CDR2 SYDVKM, per germline. The CDR3 spells CASRSRGQGRMGQYF.

The V and J genes are TRBV19 and TRBJ2-2; TCRdb indicates TRBD1, and absent DNA this call remains unverified. Germline lookup yields CDR1 LNHDA and CDR2 SQIVND (reference sequence). The CDR3 consists of 17 residues. CDR3 sequence: CASSQRTGSFNTGELFF.

This CDR3 reads CASRPRTSSYNEQFF. V is TRBV6-8 and J is TRBJ2-1; the D call from TCRdb, TRBD2, cannot be confirmed without DNA. The length of the CDR3 is 15 residues. CDR1 and CDR2 (germline): MNHGY, SAAAGT.

This chain uses TRBV18 with TRBJ1-1; TCRdb indicates TRBD1, and absent DNA this call remains unverified. The CDR3 is 14 amino acids. Germline-derived CDR1 and CDR2 are KGHSH and LQKENI. CDR3 amino acids: CASSPTGGGTEAFF. Complete variable domain (other parts from reference TRBV18 and TRBJ1-1): NAGVMQNPRHLVRRRGQEARLRCSPMKGHSHVYWYRQLPEEGLKFMVYLQKENIIDESGMPKERFSAEFPKEGPSILRIQQVVRGDSAAYFCASSPTGGGTEAFFGQGTRLTVV.

The V call is TRBV18, the J call TRBJ1-1. CDR1 KGHSH and CDR2 LQKENI come from the germline V gene. The CDR3 has 11 amino acids. The CDR3: CASSQQGAAFF.

This clonotype is classed as medium-sized (0.01 to 0.1%) by frequency. The chain combines TRBV5-6 with TRBJ2-7; TCRdb selects TRBD1, and the lack of DNA leaves this call unchecked. The CDR3 spans 15 residues. From germline, CDR1 is SGHDT and CDR2 YYEEEE. The CDR3 reads CASRSGTGRSYEQYF.

Considering frequency, this clonotype is medium-sized (0.01 to 0.1%). The CDR3 reads CASSLRAAGRAHNEQFF. The genes are TRBV7-6 and TRBJ2-1; TCRdb's assignment of TRBD2 cannot be checked, as there is no DNA. Germline V gene lookup returns CDR1 SGHVS and CDR2 FNYEAQ. This CDR3 is 17 amino acids long. The variable domain in full, completed from reference TRBV7-6 and TRBJ2-1, reads GAGVSQSPRYKVTKRGQDVALRCDPISGHVSLYWYRQALGQGPEFLTYFNYEAQQDKSGLPNDRFSAERPEGSISTLTIQRTEQRDSAMYRCASSLRAAGRAHNEQFFGPGTRLTVL.

This clonotype shows up as medium-sized by frequency. This chain uses TRBV27 with TRBJ1-2. This CDR3 has 16 amino acids. The V gene's germline CDR1 is MNHEY and CDR2 SMNVEV (reference sequence). The CDR3: CASSLLVGGANYGYTF.

The chain recombines TRBV6-1 with TRBJ2-3; TCRdb's assignment of TRBD1 cannot be checked, as there is no DNA. The germline V gene has CDR1 MNHNS and CDR2 SASEGT. The CDR3 runs 15 residues. The CDR3 loop is CASSPGQGITDTQYF.

The chain employs TRBV12-3 or TRBV12-4 and TRBJ1-2. The CDR3 runs 15 residues. CDR3 protein: CASSGARPSNYGYTF.

In terms of frequency, this clonotype is medium-sized. The chain uses TRBV6-5 and TRBJ2-7; the D call from TCRdb, TRBD2, cannot be confirmed without DNA. The germline V gene encodes CDR1 MNHEY and CDR2 SVGAGI. CDR3 length: 14 residues. The CDR3 region is CASSYWDSPAEQYF.

The V and J genes are TRBV6-5 and TRBJ1-2; TCRdb picks TRBD1, but there is no DNA to check that call. Germline-derived CDR1 and CDR2 are MNHEY and SVGAGI. This CDR3 contains 16 residues. The chain's CDR3 is CASSYKTTGFIYGYTF.

V gene TRBV20-1 combines with J gene TRBJ1-5. In germline, CDR1 is DFQATT, CDR2 SNEGSKA (reference sequence). The CDR3 extends over 13 amino acids. The CDR3 spells CSASPVGNQPQHF.

CDR3 sequence reads: CASSDRGTGVVDTQYF. The chain is built from TRBV7-9 and TRBJ2-3; TCRdb picks TRBD1, but there is no DNA to check that call. The germline V gene encodes CDR1 SEHNR and CDR2 FQNEAQ (reference sequence). This CDR3 contains 16 residues.

This clonotype is identified as medium-sized from frequency. V and J are TRBV19 and TRBJ1-2. CDR1 LNHDA and CDR2 SQIVND come from the germline V gene (reference sequence). The CDR3 is 13 residues long. Here the CDR3 reads CASSIRLTYGYTF.

The chain couples TRBV7-9 to TRBJ2-2; as DNA is missing, the TRBD1 call by TCRdb cannot be tested. This CDR3 has 16 amino acids. The germline V gene encodes CDR1 SEHNR and CDR2 FQNEAQ (reference sequence). CDR3 protein: CASSFNRVKNTGELFF. Looking up the rest from reference TRBV7-9 and TRBJ2-2 gives the full variable domain: DTGVSQNPRHKITKRGQNVTFRCDPISEHNRLYWYRQTLGQGPEFLTYFQNEAQLEKSRLLSDRFSAERPKGSFSTLEIQRTEQGDSAMYLCASSFNRVKNTGELFFGEGSRLTVL.

The CDR3 spells CASSTRTTGAPEAFF. The chain has TRBV19 and TRBJ1-1; the D call from TCRdb, TRBD1, cannot be confirmed without DNA. The CDR3 spans 15 residues. The germline CDR1 and CDR2 sequences are LNHDA and SQIVND (reference sequence).